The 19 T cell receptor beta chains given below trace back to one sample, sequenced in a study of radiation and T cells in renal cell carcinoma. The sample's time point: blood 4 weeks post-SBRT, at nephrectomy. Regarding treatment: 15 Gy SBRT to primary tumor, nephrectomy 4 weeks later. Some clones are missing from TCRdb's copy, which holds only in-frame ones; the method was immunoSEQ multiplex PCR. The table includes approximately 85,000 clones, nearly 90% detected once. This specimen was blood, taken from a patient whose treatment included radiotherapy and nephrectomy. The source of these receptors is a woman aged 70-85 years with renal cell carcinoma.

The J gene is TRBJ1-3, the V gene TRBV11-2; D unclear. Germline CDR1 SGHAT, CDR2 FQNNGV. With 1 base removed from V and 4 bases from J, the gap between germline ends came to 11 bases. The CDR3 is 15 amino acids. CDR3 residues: CASSLGTLGGNTIYF. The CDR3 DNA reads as TGTGCCAGCAGCTTAGGCACCCTGGGGGGAAACACCATATATTTT.

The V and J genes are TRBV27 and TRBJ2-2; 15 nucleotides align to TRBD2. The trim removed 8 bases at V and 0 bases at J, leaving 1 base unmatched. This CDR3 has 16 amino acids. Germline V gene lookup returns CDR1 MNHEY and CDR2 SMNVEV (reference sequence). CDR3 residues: CASRTSGGANTGELFF. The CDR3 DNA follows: TGTGCCAGCCGGACTAGCGGGGGGGCGAACACCGGGGAGCTGTTTTTT.

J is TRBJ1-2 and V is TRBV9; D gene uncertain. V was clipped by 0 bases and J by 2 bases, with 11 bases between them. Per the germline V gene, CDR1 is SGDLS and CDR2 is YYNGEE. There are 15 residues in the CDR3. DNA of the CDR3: TGTGCCAGCAGCGTAGCGGACTCATCAAACTATGGCTACACCTTC. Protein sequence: CASSVADSSNYGYTF.

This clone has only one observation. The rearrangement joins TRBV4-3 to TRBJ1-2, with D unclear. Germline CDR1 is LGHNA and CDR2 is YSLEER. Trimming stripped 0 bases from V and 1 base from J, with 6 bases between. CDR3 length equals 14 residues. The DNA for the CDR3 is TGCGCCAGCAGCCAAGATGGAAGTAACTATGGCTACACCTTC. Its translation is CASSQDGSNYGYTF.

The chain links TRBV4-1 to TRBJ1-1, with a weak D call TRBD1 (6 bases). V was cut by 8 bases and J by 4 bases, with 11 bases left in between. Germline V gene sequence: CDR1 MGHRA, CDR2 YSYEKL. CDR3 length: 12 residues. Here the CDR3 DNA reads TGCGCCAGCTCCCAGGGGCGCACTGAAGCTTTCTTT. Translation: CASSQGRTEAFF.

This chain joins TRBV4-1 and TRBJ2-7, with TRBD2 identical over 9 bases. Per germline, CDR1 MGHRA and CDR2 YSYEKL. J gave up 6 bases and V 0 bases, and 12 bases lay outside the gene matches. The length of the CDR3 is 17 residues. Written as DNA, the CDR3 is TGCGCCAGCAGCCAAGATATTATAATAGCGGGGGAGAGCGAGCAGTACTTC. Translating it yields CASSQDIIIAGESEQYF.

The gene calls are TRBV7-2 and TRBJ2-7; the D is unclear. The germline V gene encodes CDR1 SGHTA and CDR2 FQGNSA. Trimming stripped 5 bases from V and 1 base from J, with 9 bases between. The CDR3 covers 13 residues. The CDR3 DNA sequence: TGTGCCAGCAGCCCAAGTGTTTCCTACGAGCAGTACTTC. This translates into CASSPSVSYEQYF.

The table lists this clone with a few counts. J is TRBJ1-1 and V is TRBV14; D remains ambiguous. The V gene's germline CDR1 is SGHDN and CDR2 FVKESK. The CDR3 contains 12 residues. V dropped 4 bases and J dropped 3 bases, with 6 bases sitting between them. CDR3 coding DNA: TGTGCCAGCAGCCGGACGTACACTGAAGCTTTCTTT. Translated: CASSRTYTEAFF. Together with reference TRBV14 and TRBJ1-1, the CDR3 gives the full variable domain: EAGVTQFPSHSVIEKGQTVTLRCDPISGHDNLYWYRRVMGKEIKFLLHFVKESKQDESGMPNNRFLAERTGGTYSTLKVQPAELEDSGVYFCASSRTYTEAFFGQGTRLTVV.

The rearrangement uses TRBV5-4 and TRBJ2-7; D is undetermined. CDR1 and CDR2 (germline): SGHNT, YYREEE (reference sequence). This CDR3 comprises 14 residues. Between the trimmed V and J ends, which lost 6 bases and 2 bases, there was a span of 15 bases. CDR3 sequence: CASNTDNKPYEQYF. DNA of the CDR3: TGTGCCAGCAACACAGACAACAAACCCTACGAGCAGTACTTC.

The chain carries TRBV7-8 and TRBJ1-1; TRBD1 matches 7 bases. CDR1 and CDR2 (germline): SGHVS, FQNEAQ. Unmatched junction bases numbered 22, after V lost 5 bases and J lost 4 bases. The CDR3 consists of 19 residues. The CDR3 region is CASSHRTTGRGRSSTEAFF. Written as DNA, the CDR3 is TGTGCCAGCAGCCACCGAACAACGGGGAGGGGGCGAAGTAGCACTGAAGCTTTCTTT.

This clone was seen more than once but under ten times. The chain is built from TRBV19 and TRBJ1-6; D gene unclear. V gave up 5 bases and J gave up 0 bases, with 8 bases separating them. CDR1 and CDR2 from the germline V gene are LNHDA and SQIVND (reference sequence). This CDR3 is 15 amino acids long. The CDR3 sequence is CASSLGSSYNSPLHF. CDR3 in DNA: TGTGCCAGTAGTCTCGGGAGCTCCTATAATTCACCCCTCCACTTT.

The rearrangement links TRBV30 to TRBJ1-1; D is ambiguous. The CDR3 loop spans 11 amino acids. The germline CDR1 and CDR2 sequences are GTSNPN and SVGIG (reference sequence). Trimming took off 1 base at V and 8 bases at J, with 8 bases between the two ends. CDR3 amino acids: CAWSGLKEAFF. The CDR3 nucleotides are TGTGCCTGGAGTGGACTCAAAGAAGCTTTCTTT.

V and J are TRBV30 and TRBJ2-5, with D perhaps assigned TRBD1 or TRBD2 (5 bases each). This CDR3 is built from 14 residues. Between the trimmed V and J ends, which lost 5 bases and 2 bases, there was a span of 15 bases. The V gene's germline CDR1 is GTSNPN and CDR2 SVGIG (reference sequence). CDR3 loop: CAWASGTHQETQYF. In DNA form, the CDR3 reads TGTGCCTGGGCTTCAGGGACCCATCAAGAGACCCAGTACTTC.

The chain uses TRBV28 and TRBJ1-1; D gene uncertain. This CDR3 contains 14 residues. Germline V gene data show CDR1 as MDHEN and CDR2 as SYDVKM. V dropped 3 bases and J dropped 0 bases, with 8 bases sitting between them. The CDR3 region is CASSFPLLNTEAFF. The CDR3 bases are TGTGCCAGCAGTTTCCCCCTCCTGAACACTGAAGCTTTCTTT.

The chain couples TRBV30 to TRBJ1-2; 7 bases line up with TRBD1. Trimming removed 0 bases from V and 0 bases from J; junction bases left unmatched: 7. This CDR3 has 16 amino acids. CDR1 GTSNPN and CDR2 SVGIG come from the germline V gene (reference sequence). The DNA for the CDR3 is TGTGCCTGGAGTGTACCGGCCAGGGGGACTAACTATGGCTACACCTTC. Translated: CAWSVPARGTNYGYTF.

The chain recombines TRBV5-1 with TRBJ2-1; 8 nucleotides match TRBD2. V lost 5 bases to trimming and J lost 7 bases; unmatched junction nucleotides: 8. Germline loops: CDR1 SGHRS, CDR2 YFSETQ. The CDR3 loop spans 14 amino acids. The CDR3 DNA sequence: TGCGCCAGCAGTCCCGGGGGGGCCTTAAATGAGCAGTTCTTC. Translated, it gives CASSPGGALNEQFF.

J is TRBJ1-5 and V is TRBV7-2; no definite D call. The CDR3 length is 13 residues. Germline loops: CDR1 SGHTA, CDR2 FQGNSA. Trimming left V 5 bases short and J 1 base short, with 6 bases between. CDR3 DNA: TGTGCCAGCAGCCCCTGGAGCAATCAGCCCCAGCATTTT. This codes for CASSPWSNQPQHF.

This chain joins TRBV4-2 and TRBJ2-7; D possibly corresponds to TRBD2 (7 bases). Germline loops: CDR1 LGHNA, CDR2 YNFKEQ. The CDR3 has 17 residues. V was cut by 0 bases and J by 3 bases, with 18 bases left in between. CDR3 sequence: CASSQEGRGAIGYEQYF. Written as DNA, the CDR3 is TGTGCCAGCAGCCAAGAGGGTCGGGGGGCGATAGGCTACGAGCAGTACTTC.

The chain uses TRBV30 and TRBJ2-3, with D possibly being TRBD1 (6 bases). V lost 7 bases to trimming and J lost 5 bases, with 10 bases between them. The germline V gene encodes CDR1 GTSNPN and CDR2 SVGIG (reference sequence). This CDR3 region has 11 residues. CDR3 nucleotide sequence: TGTGCCTTTTCACAGGGAGATACGCAGTATTTT. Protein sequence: CAFSQGDTQYF.